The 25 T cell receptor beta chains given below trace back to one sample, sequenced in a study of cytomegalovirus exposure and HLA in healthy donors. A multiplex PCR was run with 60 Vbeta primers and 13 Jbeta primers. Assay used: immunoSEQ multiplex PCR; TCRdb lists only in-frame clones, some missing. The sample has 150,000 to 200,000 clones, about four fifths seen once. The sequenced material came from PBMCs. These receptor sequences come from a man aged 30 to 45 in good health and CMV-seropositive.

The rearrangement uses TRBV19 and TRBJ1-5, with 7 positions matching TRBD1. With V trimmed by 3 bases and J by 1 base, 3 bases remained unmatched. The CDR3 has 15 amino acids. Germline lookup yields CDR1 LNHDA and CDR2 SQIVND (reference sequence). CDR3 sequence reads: CASSMDRTSNQPQHF. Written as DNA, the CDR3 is TGTGCCAGTAGTATGGACAGGACGAGCAATCAGCCCCAGCATTTT.

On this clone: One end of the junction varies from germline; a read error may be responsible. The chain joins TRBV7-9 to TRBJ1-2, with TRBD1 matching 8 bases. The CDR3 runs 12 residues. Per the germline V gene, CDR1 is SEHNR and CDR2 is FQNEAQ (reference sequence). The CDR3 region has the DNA TGTTCCAGCAGCATTGACAGGGGTGGCTACACCTTC. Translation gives CSSSIDRGGYTF.

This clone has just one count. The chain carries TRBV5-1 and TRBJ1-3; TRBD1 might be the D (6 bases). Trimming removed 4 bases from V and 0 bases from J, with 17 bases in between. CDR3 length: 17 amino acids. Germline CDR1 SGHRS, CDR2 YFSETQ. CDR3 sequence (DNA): TGCGCCAGCAGCCCGTCACAGGGACCAATCTCTGGAAACACCATATATTTT. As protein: CASSPSQGPISGNTIYF.

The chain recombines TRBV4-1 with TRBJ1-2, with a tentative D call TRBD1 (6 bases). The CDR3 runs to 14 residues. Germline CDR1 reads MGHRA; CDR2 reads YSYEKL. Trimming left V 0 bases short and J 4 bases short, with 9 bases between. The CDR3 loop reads CASSQDRTVYGYTF. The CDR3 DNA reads TGCGCCAGCAGCCAAGATCGGACAGTCTATGGCTACACCTTC.

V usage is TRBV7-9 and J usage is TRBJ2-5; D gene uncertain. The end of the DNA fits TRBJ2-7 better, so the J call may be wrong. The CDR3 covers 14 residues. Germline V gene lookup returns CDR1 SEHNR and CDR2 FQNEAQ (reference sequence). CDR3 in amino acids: CASSLAGSTYEQYF. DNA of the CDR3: TGTGCCAGCAGCTTAGCGGGCAGTACCTACGAGCAGTACTTC.

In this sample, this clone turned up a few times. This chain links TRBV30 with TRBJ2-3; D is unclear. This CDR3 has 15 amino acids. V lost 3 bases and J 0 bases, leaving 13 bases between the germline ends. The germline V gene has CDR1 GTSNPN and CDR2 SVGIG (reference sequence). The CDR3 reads CAWSYTWASTDTQYF. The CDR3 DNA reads TGTGCCTGGAGCTATACGTGGGCGAGCACAGATACGCAGTATTTT.

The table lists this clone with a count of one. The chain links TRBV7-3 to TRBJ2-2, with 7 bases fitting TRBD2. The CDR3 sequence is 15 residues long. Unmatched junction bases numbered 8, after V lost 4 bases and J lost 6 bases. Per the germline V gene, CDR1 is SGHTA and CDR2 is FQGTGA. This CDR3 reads CASSSLGLVSGELFF. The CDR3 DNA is TGTGCCAGCAGCTCCCTAGGACTAGTCTCCGGGGAGCTGTTTTTT.

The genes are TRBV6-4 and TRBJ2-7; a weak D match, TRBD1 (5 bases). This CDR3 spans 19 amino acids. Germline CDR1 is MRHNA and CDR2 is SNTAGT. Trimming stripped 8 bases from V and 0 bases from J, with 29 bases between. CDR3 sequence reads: CASLQNRRSAESNSYEQYF. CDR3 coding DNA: TGTGCCAGCCTTCAGAACAGGCGATCGGCAGAGTCCAACTCCTACGAGCAGTACTTC.

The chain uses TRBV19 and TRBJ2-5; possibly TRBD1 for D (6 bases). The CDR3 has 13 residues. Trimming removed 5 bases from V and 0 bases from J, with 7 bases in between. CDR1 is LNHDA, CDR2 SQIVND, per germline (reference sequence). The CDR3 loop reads CASSDRYQETQYF. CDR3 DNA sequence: TGTGCCAGTAGTGACAGGTACCAAGAGACCCAGTACTTC.

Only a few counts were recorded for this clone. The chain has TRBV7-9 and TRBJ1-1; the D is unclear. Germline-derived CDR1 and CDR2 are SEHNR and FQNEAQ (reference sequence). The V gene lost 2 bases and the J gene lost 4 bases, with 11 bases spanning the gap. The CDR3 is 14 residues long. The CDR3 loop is CASSLLGAGTEAFF. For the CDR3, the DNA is TGTGCCAGCAGCTTATTAGGCGCGGGCACTGAAGCTTTCTTT. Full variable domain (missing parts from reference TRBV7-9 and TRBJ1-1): DTGVSQNPRHKITKRGQNVTFRCDPISEHNRLYWYRQTLGQGPEFLTYFQNEAQLEKSRLLSDRFSAERPKGSFSTLEIQRTEQGDSAMYLCASSLLGAGTEAFFGQGTRLTVV.

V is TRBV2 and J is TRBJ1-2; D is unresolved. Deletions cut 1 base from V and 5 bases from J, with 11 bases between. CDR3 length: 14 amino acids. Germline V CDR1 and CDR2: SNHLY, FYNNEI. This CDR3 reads CASSEGKGGYGYTF. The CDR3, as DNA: TGTGCCAGCAGTGAAGGGAAGGGAGGATATGGCTACACCTTC.

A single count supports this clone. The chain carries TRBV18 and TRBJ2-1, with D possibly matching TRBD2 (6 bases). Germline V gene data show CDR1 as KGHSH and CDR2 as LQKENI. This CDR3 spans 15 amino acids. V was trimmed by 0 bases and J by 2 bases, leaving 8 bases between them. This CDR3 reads CASSPPAGAYNEQFF. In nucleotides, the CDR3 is TGTGCCAGCTCACCACCAGCGGGTGCCTACAATGAGCAGTTCTTC.

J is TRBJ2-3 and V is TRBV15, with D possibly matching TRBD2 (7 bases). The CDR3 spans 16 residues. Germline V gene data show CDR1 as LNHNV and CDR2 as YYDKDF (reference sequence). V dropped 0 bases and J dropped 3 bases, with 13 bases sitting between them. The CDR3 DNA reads TGTGCCACCAGCAGAGATCGGGGGGCGGGGACAGATACGCAGTATTTT. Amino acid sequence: CATSRDRGAGTDTQYF.

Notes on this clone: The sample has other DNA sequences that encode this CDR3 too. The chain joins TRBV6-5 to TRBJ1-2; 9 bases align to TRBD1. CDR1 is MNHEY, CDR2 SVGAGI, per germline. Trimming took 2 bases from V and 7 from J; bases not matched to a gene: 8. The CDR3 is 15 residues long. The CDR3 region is CASSYEGQGRGGYTF. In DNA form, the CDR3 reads TGTGCCAGCAGTTACGAGGGACAGGGCCGCGGTGGCTACACCTTC.

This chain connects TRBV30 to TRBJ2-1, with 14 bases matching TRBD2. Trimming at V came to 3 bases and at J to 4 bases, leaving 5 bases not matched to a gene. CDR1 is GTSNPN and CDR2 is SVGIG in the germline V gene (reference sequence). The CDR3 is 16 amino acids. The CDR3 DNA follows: TGTGCCTGGAGCGGGACTAGCGGGAGAAGGTACAATGAGCAGTTCTTC. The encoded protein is CAWSGTSGRRYNEQFF.

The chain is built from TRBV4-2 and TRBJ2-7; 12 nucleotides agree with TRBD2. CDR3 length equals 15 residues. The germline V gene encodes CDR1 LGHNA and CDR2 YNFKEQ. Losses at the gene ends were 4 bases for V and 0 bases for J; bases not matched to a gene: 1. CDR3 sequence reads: CASSPTSGSSYEQYF. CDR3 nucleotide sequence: TGTGCCAGCAGCCCGACTAGCGGGAGCTCCTACGAGCAGTACTTC.

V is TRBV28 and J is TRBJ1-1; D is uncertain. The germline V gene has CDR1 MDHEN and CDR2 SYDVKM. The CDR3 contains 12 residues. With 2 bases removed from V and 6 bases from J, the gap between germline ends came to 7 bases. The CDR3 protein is CASSLGRAEAFF. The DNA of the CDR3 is TGTGCCAGCAGTTTAGGGAGAGCTGAAGCTTTCTTT.

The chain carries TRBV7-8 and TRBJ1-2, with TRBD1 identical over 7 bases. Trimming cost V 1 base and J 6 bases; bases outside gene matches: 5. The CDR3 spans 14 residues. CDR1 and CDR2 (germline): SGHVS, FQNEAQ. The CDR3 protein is CASSLETGLDGYTF. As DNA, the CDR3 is TGTGCCAGCAGCTTAGAGACAGGGTTGGATGGCTACACCTTC.

This CDR3 is CSVGPGWGQTNTEAFF. Written as DNA, the CDR3 is TGCAGCGTTGGCCCAGGGTGGGGACAGACTAACACTGAAGCTTTCTTT. The chain combines TRBV29-1 with TRBJ1-1, with 7 bases lining up with TRBD1. Germline CDR1 SQVTM, CDR2 ANQGSEA. This CDR3 has 16 amino acids. V was pared by 4 bases and J by 2 bases, with 13 bases of the junction left unmatched.

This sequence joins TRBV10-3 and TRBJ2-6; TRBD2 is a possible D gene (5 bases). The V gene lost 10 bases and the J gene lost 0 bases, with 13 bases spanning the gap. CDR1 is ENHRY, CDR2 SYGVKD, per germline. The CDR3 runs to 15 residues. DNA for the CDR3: TGTGCCACCGAGGGTTCCCACTCTGGGGCCAACGTCCTGACTTTC. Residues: CATEGSHSGANVLTF.

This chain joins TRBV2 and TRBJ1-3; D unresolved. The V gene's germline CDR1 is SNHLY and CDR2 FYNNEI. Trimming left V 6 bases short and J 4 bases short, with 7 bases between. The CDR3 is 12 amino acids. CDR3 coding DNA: TGTGCCAGCAGCCCCAGGGGAAACACCATATATTTT. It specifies CASSPRGNTIYF.

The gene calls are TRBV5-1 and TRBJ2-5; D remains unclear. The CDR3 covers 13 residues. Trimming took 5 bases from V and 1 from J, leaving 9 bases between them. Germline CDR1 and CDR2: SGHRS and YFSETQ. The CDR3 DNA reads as TGCGCCAGCAGGTCGAGCATCCAAGAGACCCAGTACTTC. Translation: CASRSSIQETQYF.

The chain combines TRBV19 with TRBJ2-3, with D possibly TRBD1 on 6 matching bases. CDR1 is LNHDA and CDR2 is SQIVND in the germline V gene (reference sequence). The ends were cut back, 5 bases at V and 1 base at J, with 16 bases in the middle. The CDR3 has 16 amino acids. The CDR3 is CASSAYRVARTDTQYF. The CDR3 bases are TGTGCCAGTAGTGCCTACAGGGTAGCCCGCACAGATACGCAGTATTTT. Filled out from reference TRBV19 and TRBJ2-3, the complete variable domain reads DGGITQSPKYLFRKEGQNVTLSCEQNLNHDAMYWYRQDPGQGLRLIYYSQIVNDFQKGDIAEGYSVSREKKESFPLTVTSAQKNPTAFYLCASSAYRVARTDTQYFGPGTRLTVL.

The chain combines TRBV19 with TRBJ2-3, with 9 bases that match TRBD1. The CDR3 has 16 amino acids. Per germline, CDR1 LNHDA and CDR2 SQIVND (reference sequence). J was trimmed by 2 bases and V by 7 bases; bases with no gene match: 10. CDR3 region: CASIIVGQGTTDTQYF. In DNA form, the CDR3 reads TGTGCCAGTATAATTGTTGGACAGGGGACCACAGATACGCAGTATTTT.

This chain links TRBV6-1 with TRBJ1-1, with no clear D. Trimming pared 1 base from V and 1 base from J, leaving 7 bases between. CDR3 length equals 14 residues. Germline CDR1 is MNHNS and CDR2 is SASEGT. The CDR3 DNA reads TGTGCCAGCAGTGAAGGAGGCGGGAACACTGAAGCTTTCTTT. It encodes CASSEGGGNTEAFF.